These 31 T cell receptor beta chains were all obtained from the same sample, sequenced in a study of metastatic and nonmetastatic thyroid tumors (TCRdb year 2020). The protocol used for the library was PCR. These reads were obtained on an Illumina HiSeq 4000. TCRdb cleaned the public reads at Q25 with fastp, built clones with MiXCR and kept in-frame beta chains. The sample includes about 33,000 clones, with more than 15% observed a single time. The ten largest clones take up 4% to 5% of the sample. None of the patients had been given any treatment before thyroid surgery. Sequenced input: blood. All receptors come from a female donor with papillary thyroid cancer or a benign thyroid nodule (not recorded which). Some clones in this sample may be carry-over from other donors' samples.

This clone was seen repeatedly, ten times or more. The genes are TRBV2 and TRBJ1-4; a possible D gene is TRBD1 (6 bases). This CDR3 region has 14 residues. The germline CDR1 and CDR2 sequences are SNHLY and FYNNEI. Trimming pared 5 bases from V and 10 bases from J, leaving 17 bases between. The DNA of the CDR3 is TGTGCCAGCAGTTCCTCAGGGGAGGGGGGAAAACTGTTTTTT. This gives the protein CASSSSGEGGKLFF.

This clone was picked up many times. The chain carries TRBV7-3 and TRBJ1-1, with D unresolved. V was trimmed by 0 bases and J by 3 bases, leaving 8 bases between them. Germline-derived CDR1 and CDR2 are SGHTA and FQGTGA. The CDR3 consists of 14 residues. CDR3 DNA: TGTGCCAGCAGCTTAACAGGGAGGGACACTGAAGCTTTCTTT. Protein product: CASSLTGRDTEAFF.

Turning to this clone: A read error may explain this, as a much larger clone is one base away. The rearrangement joins TRBV12-3 or TRBV12-4 to TRBJ2-5, with unresolved D. The CDR3 is 11 amino acids. CDR3 sequence (DNA): TGTGCCAGCATTTTACGAGAGACCCAGTACTTC. Its protein product is CASILRETQYF.

In regard to this clone: A much more abundant neighbour one base away suggests this may be a read error. The rearrangement joins TRBV7-2 to TRBJ1-3; TRBD1 matches at 9 bases. CDR3 length: 13 amino acids. The germline V gene has CDR1 SGHTA and CDR2 FQGNSA. Germline trimming cut 10 bases from V and 6 bases from J; bases unmatched to any gene: 7. The CDR3 bases are TGTGCCACCGGGACAGGGTGTTTAAACACCATATATTTT. Protein: CATGTGCLNTIYF.

This clone was observed a few times. For the CDR3, the DNA is TGTGCCAGCAGTGAAGGAGACAGGGCGCGCGAGCAGTACTTC. It translates to CASSEGDRAREQYF. The rearrangement uses TRBV6-1 and TRBJ2-7, with 7 bases aligning to TRBD1. CDR1 MNHNS and CDR2 SASEGT come from the germline V gene. CDR3 length: 14 amino acids. The V segment lost 1 base and the J segment 6 bases; nucleotides outside the gene matches: 6.

For this clone: Germline is not matched at one junction end, which may reflect a read error. The genes are TRBV6-2 or TRBV6-3 and TRBJ2-3; D not resolved. Per germline, CDR1 MNHEY and CDR2 SVGEGT. The CDR3 loop spans 14 amino acids. The CDR3 loop reads CASSYRLRTDTPYF. The DNA for the CDR3 is TGTGCCAGCAGTTACCGCCTCCGCACAGATACGCCGTATTTT.

CDR3 sequence reads: CASSEAPGTSGTPGETQYF. The CDR3 nucleotides are TGTGCCAGCAGTGAAGCGCCCGGGACTAGCGGGACTCCCGGGGAGACCCAGTACTTC. The J gene is TRBJ2-5, the V gene TRBV6-1, with 13 bases aligning to TRBD2. CDR3 length equals 19 residues. Unmatched junction bases numbered 12, after V lost 0 bases and J lost 5 bases. The germline CDR1 and CDR2 sequences are MNHNS and SASEGT.

At least ten counts were recorded for this clone. The V gene is TRBV10-3, the J gene TRBJ1-2; D remains unclear. This CDR3 is built from 14 residues. Germline V lookup: CDR1 ENHRY, CDR2 SYGVKD. V gave up 0 bases and J gave up 5 bases, with 10 bases separating them. The CDR3 reads CAISESIVQYGYTF. The CDR3 DNA sequence: TGTGCCATCAGTGAGTCGATCGTGCAGTATGGCTACACCTTC.

This clone was detected only a few times. The chain combines TRBV7-2 with TRBJ2-3; D is ambiguous. The CDR3 length is 12 residues. V dropped 2 bases and J dropped 7 bases, with 7 bases sitting between them. Germline-derived CDR1 and CDR2 are SGHTA and FQGNSA. Here the CDR3 DNA reads TGTGCCAGCAGCTTATATAGGAATACGCAGTATTTT. Its protein is CASSLYRNTQYF.

The genes are TRBV4-2 and TRBJ2-1; 13 bases agree with TRBD2. V lost 0 bases and J lost 8; bases outside the gene matches: 4. The germline V gene encodes CDR1 LGHNA and CDR2 YNFKEQ. This CDR3 comprises 16 residues. The CDR3 bases are TGTGCCAGCAGCCAAGATGGGACTAGCGGGAAATATGAGCAGTTCTTC. Its translation is CASSQDGTSGKYEQFF.

There are many counts of this clone. The junction and the germline gene differ at one end; a read error may be behind it. The rearrangement links TRBV2 to TRBJ1-5, with TRBD1 identical over 7 bases. The V gene's germline CDR1 is SNHLY and CDR2 FYNNEI. The CDR3 runs 15 residues. The CDR3 reads CASRAGTAGFQAQHF. The CDR3 DNA sequence: TGTGCCAGCAGAGCCGGGACAGCGGGATTTCAGGCCCAGCATTTT.

This clone was detected many times. CDR3 protein: CASSGRGDQPQHF. CDR3 sequence (DNA): TGTGCCAGCAGTGGAAGAGGGGATCAGCCCCAGCATTTT. This chain links TRBV2 with TRBJ1-5, with a weak D call TRBD1 (5 bases). This CDR3 is built from 13 residues. The V gene's germline CDR1 is SNHLY and CDR2 FYNNEI. Trimming took 4 bases from V and 5 from J, leaving 9 bases between them.

The table lists this clone with many counts. CDR3 loop: CATIDRDRNYGYTF. CDR3 DNA: TGCGCCACAATTGACAGGGACCGGAACTATGGCTACACCTTC. The chain joins TRBV10-2 to TRBJ1-2; TRBD1 aligns across 7 bases. Germline V gives CDR1 WSHSY, CDR2 SAAADI. This CDR3 has 14 amino acids. V lost 10 bases and J lost 2; bases outside the gene matches: 10.

With regard to this clone: The junction departs from germline at one end; a sequencing error may be responsible. The gene calls are TRBV28 and TRBJ2-7, with 8 nucleotides matching TRBD2. CDR1 MDHEN and CDR2 SYDVKM come from the germline V gene. This CDR3 has 16 amino acids. CDR3 coding DNA: TGTGCCAGCAGTTCCTCCGACGGGGGGGGCCGACCGGAGCGGTACTTC. Its translation: CASSSSDGGGRPERYF.

A word on this clone: At one of its ends the junction is not consistent with the germline gene, which may arise from a read error. The chain has TRBV20-1 and TRBJ1-5; 8 bases match TRBD1. CDR1 and CDR2 (germline): DFQATT, SNEGSKA (reference sequence). The CDR3 totals 19 residues. CDR3 sequence reads: CSARGIVGTGPHSNQPQHF. The DNA for the CDR3 is TGCAGTGCCAGAGGAATAGTGGGGACAGGCCCTCACTCCAATCAGCCCCAGCATTTT.

The gene calls are TRBV19 and TRBJ2-7; D is unresolved. The CDR3 length is 13 residues. The ends were cut back, 6 bases at V and 7 bases at J, with 16 bases in the middle. Germline CDR1 and CDR2: LNHDA and SQIVND (reference sequence). The CDR3 sequence: CASRACPLREQYF. CDR3 DNA: TGTGCCAGTAGGGCTTGTCCCCTCAGGGAGCAGTACTTC.

This clone showed up many times. A much larger clonotype is one base distant, so this may be a read error. In the same sample, other DNA sequences code for this CDR3. The chain carries TRBV4-2 and TRBJ2-7; D not certain. CDR1 LGHNA and CDR2 YNFKEQ come from the germline V gene. This CDR3 contains 11 residues. The CDR3 is CASSQDYEQYF. The CDR3 bases are TGTGCCAGCAGTCAAGACTACGAGCAGTACTTC.

This clone is categorized as medium-sized (0.01 to 0.1%). The V call is TRBV6-1, the J call TRBJ2-7; 9 bases fit TRBD2. V shed 6 bases and J 1 base; nucleotides not matched to a gene: 4. Germline lookup yields CDR1 MNHNS and CDR2 SASEGT. There are 14 residues in the CDR3. The CDR3 DNA is TGTGCCAGCAGCCCAGGACTAGCGTCCTACGAGCAGTACTTC. It translates to CASSPGLASYEQYF.

This sequence joins TRBV6-2 or TRBV6-3 and TRBJ1-4, with 10 bases fitting TRBD1. This CDR3 has 16 amino acids. With V trimmed by 10 bases and J by 7 bases, 15 bases remained unmatched. The germline CDR1 and CDR2 sequences are MNHEY and SVGEGT. The CDR3 protein is CATRRTGGFGFEKLFF. In DNA form, the CDR3 reads TGTGCCACCCGGAGGACAGGGGGATTCGGTTTTGAAAAACTGTTTTTT.

This clone was detected ten times or more. The CDR3 DNA reads TGCAGTGCTAGAGATGAGGCAGGGGGCTATCAGCCCCAGCATTTT. This translates into CSARDEAGGYQPQHF. The rearrangement uses TRBV20-1 and TRBJ1-5; 8 nucleotides line up with TRBD1. The junction had 6 bases not matched to a gene; V was cut back by 0 bases and J by 5 bases. This CDR3 region has 15 residues. Germline V lookup: CDR1 DFQATT, CDR2 SNEGSKA (reference sequence).

V usage is TRBV11-2 and J usage is TRBJ2-1; the D gene is possibly TRBD1 (6 bases). The germline V gene has CDR1 SGHAT and CDR2 FQNNGV. The V end lost 7 bases, the J end lost 8 bases, and 24 bases lay between the germline ends. This CDR3 comprises 16 residues. CDR3 sequence (DNA): TGTGCCAGCATCTTGAGTCTCGGGGCAGGGGTGTATGAGCAGTTCTTC. Protein sequence: CASILSLGAGVYEQFF.

This clone was seen only once. The rearrangement joins TRBV11-3 to TRBJ2-5; TRBD2 aligns across 11 bases. The CDR3 contains 16 residues. V dropped 8 bases and J dropped 4; count of bases not matched to a gene: 12. In germline, CDR1 is SGHNT, CDR2 YENEEA. Here the CDR3 reads CASQFSGLAGGETQYF. For the CDR3, the DNA is TGTGCCAGCCAGTTCAGTGGGCTAGCGGGAGGAGAGACCCAGTACTTC.

The V call is TRBV7-3, the J call TRBJ1-2; a possible D gene is TRBD1 (5 bases). V was cut by 4 bases and J by 5 bases, with 14 bases left in between. Per the germline V gene, CDR1 is SGHTA and CDR2 is FQGTGA. The CDR3 has 14 amino acids. The chain's CDR3 is CASSSLGTDYGYTF. The CDR3 region has the DNA TGTGCCAGCAGCTCTCTAGGGACGGATTATGGCTACACCTTC. The full variable domain, with the rest looked up from reference TRBV7-3 and TRBJ1-2, is GAGVSQTPSNKVTEKGKYVELRCDPISGHTALYWYRQSLGQGPEFLIYFQGTGAADDSGLPNDRFFAVRPEGSVSTLKIQRTERGDSAVYLCASSSLGTDYGYTFGSGTRLTVV.

This clone was counted many times. The chain recombines TRBV4-1 with TRBJ1-1, with a tentative D call TRBD1 (6 bases). The V gene lost 4 bases and the J gene lost 4 bases, with 13 bases spanning the gap. The CDR3 loop spans 14 amino acids. Germline values: CDR1 MGHRA, CDR2 YSYEKL. Here the CDR3 DNA reads TGCGCCAGCAGCCCAAACAGGGTACGCACTGAAGCTTTCTTT. Amino acids: CASSPNRVRTEAFF.

In this sample, this clone turned up many times. This chain uses TRBV6-2 or TRBV6-3 with TRBJ2-7; no reliable D call. V was trimmed by 6 bases and J by 1 base, leaving 13 bases between them. The length of the CDR3 is 14 residues. Germline CDR1 and CDR2: MNHEY and SVGEGT. CDR3 loop: CASRGPGFSYEQYF. The CDR3 coding sequence is TGTGCCAGCAGGGGCCCTGGGTTTTCCTACGAGCAGTACTTC.

This chain connects TRBV6-1 to TRBJ1-2; TRBD1 might be the D (6 bases). Trimming shortened V by 9 bases and J by 5 bases, and 19 bases separated the two germline ends. CDR1 MNHNS and CDR2 SASEGT come from the germline V gene. The CDR3 contains 14 residues. The DNA for the CDR3 is TGTGCCAGAAGCGCCATACAGGGTACATATGGCTACACCTTC. This sequence encodes CARSAIQGTYGYTF.

The rearrangement uses TRBV6-2 or TRBV6-3 and TRBJ2-1; D is unresolved. Trimming stripped 5 bases from V and 8 bases from J, with 19 bases between. Germline V gene lookup returns CDR1 MNHEY and CDR2 SVGEGT. CDR3 length equals 15 residues. This chain's CDR3 is CASSRSCVSMDEQFF. As DNA, the CDR3 is TGTGCCAGCAGTCGCAGTTGCGTGAGTATGGATGAGCAGTTCTTC.

This sequence joins TRBV6-1 and TRBJ2-3; D might be TRBD2 (7 bases). Trimming took off 0 bases at V and 5 bases at J, with 15 bases between the two ends. This CDR3 comprises 16 residues. Germline-derived CDR1 and CDR2 are MNHNS and SASEGT. The CDR3 is CASSEARGGGEDTQYF. CDR3 bases: TGTGCCAGCAGTGAAGCTAGAGGGGGGGGGGAAGATACGCAGTATTTT.

This clone came up many times. The V call is TRBV18, the J call TRBJ2-1; TRBD1 is a possible D gene (6 bases). Trimming cost V 1 base and J 4 bases, with 14 bases left between them. This CDR3 is 16 amino acids long. Germline-derived CDR1 and CDR2 are KGHSH and LQKENI. The CDR3 DNA reads as TGTGCCAGCTCACCACTGAGCAGGGGCGCTTACAATGAGCAGTTCTTC. It codes for CASSPLSRGAYNEQFF.

This clone appeared many times. The chain recombines TRBV12-3 or TRBV12-4 with TRBJ1-5; 8 bases align to TRBD1. Unmatched junction bases numbered 11, after V lost 5 bases and J lost 5 bases. The CDR3 runs 16 residues. CDR3 residues: CASSTGTGLPYQPQHF. In DNA, the CDR3 is TGTGCCAGCAGTACCGGGACAGGCCTTCCCTATCAGCCCCAGCATTTT.

The V and J genes are TRBV28 and TRBJ2-1; D uncertain. V gave up 3 bases and J gave up 3 bases, with 9 bases separating them. CDR1 and CDR2 from the germline V gene are MDHEN and SYDVKM. The CDR3 totals 14 residues. The chain's CDR3 is CASSFCAVYNEQFF. CDR3 DNA: TGTGCCAGCAGTTTTTGTGCCGTCTACAATGAGCAGTTCTTC.